One T cell receptor beta chain is described in this entry. This clone was counted once. There is no known antigen for this receptor. The input lacks base qualities; no much larger clone sits a single base away. Trimming at the junction amounts to 2 bases on V and 6 bases on J, and the germline ends lie 11 bases apart. CDR1 and CDR2 are drawn from the germline V gene (reference sequence): SEHNR, FQNEAQ. The CDR3 measures 13 amino acids from cysteine to phenylalanine. CDR3 DNA is the only sequence kept; it has 39 bases, read in frame from the first base. The source of the sample is a study of blood T cell repertoires in COVID-19 (dated by TCRdb to the early 2020s). At the level of the whole study: Samples from collaborators originated in the United States, Italy and Spain and spanned both the acute and convalescent phases of COVID-19. The material from the prospective study consisted of cDNA or gDNA derived from T cells, B-cell-depleted T cells, or PBMCs. The dataset comprised deeply sampled blood TCRbeta repertoires from subjects exposed to, actively infected with, or recovered from COVID-19. The repertoires were made available in a free public database intended to serve as a resource for research on the immune response to SARS-CoV-2. Samples were obtained from the ongoing ImmuneRACE study (first 160 participants) and from 950 to 1,500 subjects provided by 6 global collaborators. The sample metadata nearly always contained a de-identified subject ID, COVID-19 status, age in years and sex. Where available, HLA class I and class II types were taken from metadata supplied by the sample provider and were not determined by assay-based typing.

The paper as a whole reports these results and caveats: The amount of clinical and demographic metadata varied by source and participant and was provided uncurated.

The immunoSEQ Assay, a bias-controlled multiplex PCR, was used to amplify TCRbeta CDR3 regions from genomic DNA. The authors' pipeline ran thus. Nucleated cell counts per sample were estimated from amplification of reference gene primers within the assay. Sequence reads were collapsed and filtered to measure the absolute abundance of every unique TCRbeta CDR3 rearrangement. For each sample, productive Simpson clonality was calculated as the square root of Simpson's diversity index over productive rearrangements. The table was pulled from immuneACCESS by TCRdb, which kept in-frame rearrangements only. Such tables lose some clones; where checked, under half of the loss comes from unresolved V genes, and the rest has no known cause. V, J and clone size derive from that table, while D and trimming were established from the DNA sequence. The sample profile shows a few hundred thousand clones; about nine tenths of them were found once. Of the sample, about 0.94% is held by the ten largest clones.

A second Seattle source provided samples from volunteer blood donors who had recovered from COVID-19. The collaborating institutions used their own protocols to collect whole blood in K2EDTA tubes. Collaborator samples were shipped for TCRbeta analysis as frozen whole blood, isolated PBMCs, or DNA extracted from either sample type. The TCR comes from a woman aged 40 to 50 who had recovered from COVID-19. Sequenced material: peripheral blood. The rearranged chain carries TRBV7-9 and TRBJ2-7; the D segment could be TRBD1, given 5 matching bases. CDR3 protein: CASSLTLQGEQYF. The sequenced DNA is TGTGCCAGCAGCTTAACCCTCCAGGGCGAGCAGTACTTC.